The next 8 T cell receptor beta chains were all read from a single sample in a study of T cells in Graves' hyperthyroidism and ophthalmopathy. The CDR3 regions of TCR beta were amplified from RNA transcripts. An initial round of RT-PCR targeting the TCR CDR3 relied on the HTBI primer set. TCRdb independently ran MiXCR on the multiplex PCR reads; one entry per CDR3 protein. The sample has 370,000 or so distinct CDR3 sequences; roughly 12% are singletons. What was sequenced was blood. These receptors all come from a young man with Graves' hyperthyroidism that later progressed to Graves' ophthalmopathy.

The V call is TRBV7-6, the J call TRBJ2-1, with 15 nucleotides matching TRBD2. After removal of 5 bases from V and 7 bases from J, the junction contained 3 bases not matched to a gene. The CDR3 covers 15 residues. Germline V gene lookup returns CDR1 SGHVS and CDR2 FNYEAQ. The CDR3: CASSRTSGGANEQFF. In DNA form, the CDR3 reads TGTGCCAGCAGCCGGACTAGCGGGGGGGCAAATGAGCAGTTCTTC.

This clonotype showed up many times. The chain joins TRBV20-1 to TRBJ2-1, with TRBD2 identical over 7 bases. Trimming took 0 bases from V and 3 from J; bases not matched to a gene: 17. Germline CDR1 is DFQATT and CDR2 is SNEGSKA (reference sequence). The CDR3 is 19 amino acids. The CDR3 DNA reads as TGCAGTGCTAGAGAGAGACCGACTAGCCGCATGGGAGTCTACAATGAGCAGTTCTTC. This sequence encodes CSARERPTSRMGVYNEQFF.

This clonotype was seen ten or more times. The chain uses TRBV28 and TRBJ2-1, with D perhaps TRBD2 (5 bases). Trimming took off 3 bases at V and 10 bases at J, with 7 bases between the two ends. The CDR3 is made up of 11 amino acids. The germline V gene encodes CDR1 MDHEN and CDR2 SYDVKM. In DNA, the CDR3 is TGTGCCAGCAGTTTTGGAGGCGAGCAGTTCTTC. Amino acids: CASSFGGEQFF.

This clonotype occurred a few times. The gene calls are TRBV5-1 and TRBJ2-3, with 9 bases identical to TRBD2. With V trimmed by 1 base and J by 0 bases, 3 bases remained unmatched. The CDR3 extends over 16 amino acids. Germline values: CDR1 SGHRS, CDR2 YFSETQ. The CDR3 reads CASSLTAGGSTDTQYF. DNA of the CDR3: TGCGCCAGCAGCTTGACTGCGGGGGGGAGCACAGATACGCAGTATTTT.

This clonotype occurred a few times. The V gene is TRBV11-2, the J gene TRBJ1-6; 9 nucleotides line up with TRBD1. The CDR3 spans 15 residues. Trimming cost V 5 bases and J 5 bases; bases outside gene matches: 4. The germline CDR1 and CDR2 sequences are SGHAT and FQNNGV. For the CDR3, the DNA is TGTGCCAGCAGCACCTACAGGGGGCATAATTCACCCCTCCACTTT. Translation gives CASSTYRGHNSPLHF.

The J gene is TRBJ1-1, the V gene TRBV11-3; 11 bases match TRBD1. Germline CDR1 is SGHNT and CDR2 is YENEEA. Trimming took 5 bases from V and 4 from J; bases not matched to a gene: 6. The CDR3 contains 15 residues. Here the CDR3 DNA reads TGTGCCAGCAGCCCCCGGGACAGGGGGAGCACTGAAGCTTTCTTT. This translates into CASSPRDRGSTEAFF.

This clonotype was detected ten times or more. This sequence joins TRBV2 and TRBJ1-5; a weak D match, TRBD1 (6 bases). This CDR3 contains 15 residues. Trimming stripped 6 bases from V and 2 bases from J, with 14 bases between. Looked up from germline, CDR1 is SNHLY and CDR2 is FYNNEI. Here the CDR3 reads CASSWGAHRNQPQHF. The CDR3 DNA reads as TGTGCCAGCAGCTGGGGGGCCCACCGCAATCAGCCCCAGCATTTT. Full variable domain (remainder filled in from reference TRBV2 and TRBJ1-5): EPEVTQTPSHQVTQMGQEVILRCVPISNHLYFYWYRQILGQKVEFLVSFYNNEISEKSEIFDDQFSVERPDGSNFTLKIRSTKLEDSAMYFCASSWGAHRNQPQHFGDGTRLSIL.

The table lists this clonotype with a few counts. The CDR3 protein is CASNAWGTDGYTF. CDR3 in DNA: TGTGCCAGCAACGCTTGGGGTACAGATGGCTACACCTTC. The chain uses TRBV25-1 and TRBJ1-2, with D hard to call. Germline V CDR1 and CDR2: MGHDK, SYGVNS. This CDR3 is built from 13 residues. V lost 7 bases, J lost 6 bases, and 15 bases lay in between.